The present T cell receptor beta chain was sequenced within a study of T cells in Graves' hyperthyroidism and ophthalmopathy. Across the study: Once the initial diagnosis was made, peripheral blood was obtained before any treatment.

Regions amplified from RNA transcripts were the TCR beta CDR3 regions. An initial round of RT-PCR targeting the TCR CDR3 relied on the HTBI primer set. MiXCR, applied by TCRdb to the multiplex PCR reads, yields one record per CDR3 protein. The sample consists of approximately 600,000 distinct CDR3 sequences, less than 25% of them appearing once. This clonotype occurred a few times. CDR1 and CDR2 from the germline V gene are KGHDR and SFDVKD. CDR3 length: 14 amino acids. Deletions cut 10 bases from V and 3 bases from J, with 18 bases between. Sequenced input: blood. This TCR came from a man in his thirties or forties with Graves' ophthalmopathy. The V call is TRBV24-1, the J call TRBJ2-7, with TRBD2 as a possible D gene (5 bases). CDR3: CATSERGNGYEQYF. In nucleotides, the CDR3 is TGTGCCACGTCCGAGAGAGGGAATGGCTACGAGCAGTACTTC.